This T cell receptor (beta chain) was profiled in a study of blood T cell repertoires in COVID-19 (dated by TCRdb to the early 2020s). In terms of the full investigation: Samples covering the acute and convalescent phases of COVID-19 were provided by collaborators in the United States, Italy and Spain. The prospective study material was composed of cDNA or gDNA derived from T cells, B-cell-depleted T cells, or PBMCs. Where HLA class I and class II types were available, the types were taken from metadata supplied by the sample provider, not from assay-based typing. Subjects who had been exposed to COVID-19, were actively infected with it, or had recovered from it provided the deeply sampled blood TCRbeta repertoires that made up the dataset. Samples were obtained from the ongoing ImmuneRACE study (first 160 participants) and from 1,254 subjects provided by 6 global collaborators. Sample metadata almost always included a de-identified subject ID, COVID-19 status, age in years and sex. The repertoires were made available in a free public database intended to serve as a resource for research on the immune response to SARS-CoV-2. What the research found in general, with its limitations: How much clinical and demographic metadata was included differed by source and by participant, and the metadata was provided uncurated.

TCRbeta CDR3 regions were amplified from genomic DNA using the immunoSEQ Assay, a bias-controlled multiplex PCR. The authors processed their data as follows. The number of nucleated cells in each sample was estimated by amplification of reference gene primers within the assay. Sequence reads were collapsed and filtered to measure the absolute abundance of every unique TCRbeta CDR3 rearrangement. For each sample, productive Simpson clonality was calculated as the square root of Simpson's diversity index across productive rearrangements. Drawn from immuneACCESS, this table holds only the in-frame rearrangements with V and J called that TCRdb kept. Clones are partly lost; checked studies trace under half to an unresolved V gene and leave the rest unexplained. D and trimming come from the DNA, and the V and J calls and clone size come from that table. The sample records about 70,000 clones, around 86% of which are singletons. About 12% of the sample belongs to the ten largest clones.

Each collaborating institution followed its own protocols to collect whole blood in K2EDTA tubes. For TCRbeta analysis, collaborators shipped samples as frozen whole blood, isolated PBMCs, or DNA extracted from either of those sample types. Concerning this clone itself: Which antigen it targets is not known. Base-call qualities are not available, and no considerably larger clone is one nucleotide away.

The sequence was collected from an older woman with acute or convalescent COVID-19. The sequencing input was peripheral blood.

At the DNA level, the sequence is TGTGCCAGCAGGGACAGCCGACCAAATCAGCCCCAGCATTTT. Its protein is CASRDSRPNQPQHF. Rearrangement joined TRBV6-5 to TRBJ1-5; TRBD1 might be the D gene, on 6 matching bases. The germline V gene specifies MNHEY as CDR1 and SVGAGI as CDR2. Spanning cysteine to phenylalanine, the CDR3 consists of 14 amino acids. Only CDR3 DNA remains: 42 bases, in frame from the first base. V loses 6 bases of germline sequence and J loses 4 bases, and the interval between the two ends is 13 bases.